Presented here are 22 T cell receptor beta chains from one specimen sequenced in a study of T cells in Graves' hyperthyroidism and ophthalmopathy. Authors of the study amplified TCR beta CDR3 regions from RNA transcripts. Carried out on the TCR CDR3, a first-round RT-PCR used the HTBI primer set. TCRdb redid the calling of the multiplex PCR reads with MiXCR, one entry per CDR3 protein. The sample has approximately 400,000 distinct CDR3 sequences, about a sixth seen once. The source material was blood. These TCRs come from a woman aged 18-30 years with Graves' hyperthyroidism that later progressed to Graves' ophthalmopathy.

This clonotype was picked up many times. This sequence joins TRBV15 and TRBJ2-7; TRBD1 matches 10 bases. After removal of 0 bases from V and 3 bases from J, the junction contained 5 bases not matched to a gene. This CDR3 has 16 residues. The germline CDR1 and CDR2 sequences are LNHNV and YYDKDF (reference sequence). The CDR3 DNA sequence: TGTGCCACCAGCAGAGATCGTGGGGACAGGGGCTACGAGCAGTACTTC. Protein product: CATSRDRGDRGYEQYF.

This clonotype has ten or more counts. The chain has TRBV2 and TRBJ2-2, with 8 bases that match TRBD1. The CDR3 is made up of 14 amino acids. V trimming: 6 bases; J trimming: 7 bases; junction bases outside the gene matches: 7. Germline V gene lookup returns CDR1 SNHLY and CDR2 FYNNEI. Written as DNA, the CDR3 is TGTGCCAGCAGACTGGACAGGGCGGGCGGGGAGCTGTTTTTT. It specifies CASRLDRAGGELFF.

This clonotype was observed a few times. A junction end diverges from the germline sequence, so it may reflect a read error. V is TRBV28 and J is TRBJ1-5; 7 bases fit TRBD1. CDR1 is MDHEN and CDR2 is SYDVKM in the germline V gene. The length of the CDR3 is 15 residues. The DNA for the CDR3 is TGTGCCAGCAGTTCCGGACAGGCCATCAATCAGACCCAGCATTTT. Its protein product is CASSSGQAINQTQHF.

This clonotype was observed a few times. The rearrangement links TRBV7-9 to TRBJ2-5, with D hard to call. The CDR3 extends over 16 amino acids. Germline loops: CDR1 SEHNR, CDR2 FQNEAQ (reference sequence). V lost 5 bases, J lost 3 bases, and 19 bases lay in between. The chain's CDR3 is CASSPPRQTGKETQYF. CDR3 bases: TGTGCCAGCAGCCCCCCCCGGCAGACTGGAAAAGAGACCCAGTACTTC.

This clonotype was detected only a few times. The genes are TRBV20-1 and TRBJ1-5; D is ambiguous. The CDR3 contains 14 residues. Germline V gene data show CDR1 as DFQATT and CDR2 as SNEGSKA (reference sequence). V was trimmed by 2 bases and J by 0 bases, leaving 8 bases between them. The CDR3 region is CSARHEDSNQPQHF. The CDR3 DNA reads as TGCAGTGCTAGACACGAGGATAGCAATCAGCCCCAGCATTTT.

This clonotype was observed many times. The chain uses TRBV7-9 and TRBJ1-4; the D gene is possibly TRBD1 (6 bases). Germline CDR1 and CDR2: SEHNR and FQNEAQ (reference sequence). V was shortened by 3 bases and J by 6 bases, with 8 bases between the two germline ends. This CDR3 has 13 residues. This CDR3 reads CASSFGGHEKLFF. Here the CDR3 DNA reads TGTGCCAGCAGCTTTGGGGGCCATGAAAAACTGTTTTTT.

In this sample, this clonotype turned up a few times. This chain joins TRBV7-2 and TRBJ2-6; 10 nucleotides agree with TRBD2. This CDR3 comprises 18 residues. Trimming removed 3 bases from V and 0 bases from J; junction bases left unmatched: 5. Germline assignment: CDR1 SGHTA and CDR2 FQGNSA. This chain's CDR3 is CASSLRLAGSSGANVLTF. The CDR3 coding sequence is TGTGCCAGCAGCTTGAGACTAGCGGGTAGCTCTGGGGCCAACGTCCTGACTTTC.

This chain links TRBV29-1 with TRBJ2-7; 9 bases are a match to TRBD1. J gave up 3 bases and V 3 bases, and 0 bases lay outside the gene matches. The CDR3 covers 12 residues. In germline, CDR1 is SQVTM, CDR2 ANQGSEA. The CDR3 loop is CSVETGGYEQYF. In DNA form, the CDR3 reads TGCAGCGTTGAGACAGGGGGCTACGAGCAGTACTTC.

In the case of this clonotype: A junction boundary mismatches the germline segment, possibly from a read error. The V and J genes are TRBV12-3 or TRBV12-4 and TRBJ1-5; D is undetermined. CDR3 length equals 12 residues. CDR3 nucleotide sequence: TGTGCCAGCAGTTTAGGAAATCAGTCCCAGCATTTT. Residues: CASSLGNQSQHF.

The chain is built from TRBV9 and TRBJ2-2; a possible D gene is TRBD1 (6 bases). The V end was cut by 0 bases, the J end by 8 bases, with 8 bases between. CDR3 length: 13 residues. CDR1 is SGDLS, CDR2 YYNGEE, per germline. The CDR3 loop reads CASSVGTAGELFF. The CDR3 coding sequence is TGTGCCAGCAGCGTAGGGACAGCTGGGGAGCTGTTTTTT.

This clonotype has ten or more counts. The V call is TRBV7-2, the J call TRBJ2-1; 14 nucleotides align to TRBD2. CDR3 size: 19 residues. CDR1 is SGHTA, CDR2 FQGNSA, per germline. V shed 8 bases, J shed 2 bases, and the junction held 14 bases outside the gene matches. Written as DNA, the CDR3 is TGTGCCAGCGTATCCTCCGGGACTAGCGGGAGAGGGGCCTACAATGAGCAGTTCTTC. This codes for CASVSSGTSGRGAYNEQFF.

This clonotype was picked up a small number of times. The J gene is TRBJ1-6, the V gene TRBV20-1; D is unresolved. V dropped 3 bases and J dropped 7 bases, with 7 bases sitting between them. Germline V lookup: CDR1 DFQATT, CDR2 SNEGSKA (reference sequence). This CDR3 is 12 amino acids long. This CDR3 is CSARIGNSPLHF. The CDR3 bases are TGCAGTGCTAGGATCGGGAATTCACCCCTCCACTTT.

This clonotype was detected ten times or more. The chain carries TRBV2 and TRBJ2-1; D might be TRBD1 (6 bases). Germline assignment: CDR1 SNHLY and CDR2 FYNNEI. The V end lost 2 bases, the J end lost 8 bases, and 16 bases lay between the germline ends. This CDR3 has 15 residues. The DNA of the CDR3 is TGTGCCAGCAGTGAAACGGCAGGGGATTGGGATGAGCAGTTCTTC. Its translation: CASSETAGDWDEQFF. The full variable domain, with the rest looked up from reference TRBV2 and TRBJ2-1, is EPEVTQTPSHQVTQMGQEVILRCVPISNHLYFYWYRQILGQKVEFLVSFYNNEISEKSEIFDDQFSVERPDGSNFTLKIRSTKLEDSAMYFCASSETAGDWDEQFFGPGTRLTVL.

In this sample, this clonotype turned up many times. The chain links TRBV30 to TRBJ2-1; D call uncertain. This CDR3 has 12 amino acids. The V end lost 3 bases, the J end lost 3 bases, and 6 bases lay between the germline ends. CDR1 and CDR2 from the germline V gene are GTSNPN and SVGIG (reference sequence). The CDR3 DNA reads TGTGCCTGGAGGTCTGACTACAATGAGCAGTTCTTC. Translating gives CAWRSDYNEQFF.

This clonotype was counted many times. The V gene is TRBV27, the J gene TRBJ2-3; TRBD2 is a possible D gene (5 bases). The ends were cut back, 3 bases at V and 5 bases at J, with 15 bases in the middle. The CDR3 spans 15 residues. Germline CDR1 reads MNHEY; CDR2 reads SMNVEV (reference sequence). DNA for the CDR3: TGTGCCAGCAGTTTTTTAGGAGGCCGGAAAGATACGCAGTATTTT. It specifies CASSFLGGRKDTQYF.

This clonotype has at least ten counts. This sequence joins TRBV12-3 or TRBV12-4 and TRBJ2-1; no reliable D call. V lost 5 bases and J lost 2, with 13 bases in between. The CDR3 is 15 amino acids. CDR3 sequence reads: CASSPGLGPYNEQFF. The CDR3 DNA is TGTGCCAGCAGTCCCGGGCTAGGGCCCTACAATGAGCAGTTCTTC.

This clonotype appeared a few times. This sequence joins TRBV10-2 and TRBJ2-7; D is unclear. V was pared by 0 bases and J by 2 bases, with 11 bases between. The CDR3 extends over 15 amino acids. Germline loops: CDR1 WSHSY, CDR2 SAAADI. CDR3 coding DNA: TGCGCCAGCAGTGAGTCGTCTACAAGGGCCTACGAGCAGTACTTC. This sequence encodes CASSESSTRAYEQYF.

The CDR3 sequence is CASSFSRVGTYEQYF. The CDR3 coding sequence is TGTGCCAGCAGCTTTAGCAGGGTTGGAACCTACGAGCAGTACTTC. V and J are TRBV7-9 and TRBJ2-7; D perhaps matches TRBD1 (5 bases). Between the trimmed V and J ends, which lost 3 bases and 2 bases, there was a span of 14 bases. The CDR3 runs to 15 residues. Germline V gene data show CDR1 as SEHNR and CDR2 as FQNEAQ (reference sequence).

This clonotype has a count of ten or more. The V call is TRBV6-1, the J call TRBJ2-5; 7 bases match TRBD2. CDR1 is MNHNS and CDR2 is SASEGT in the germline V gene. This CDR3 comprises 15 residues. V was pared by 5 bases and J by 5 bases, with 11 bases of the junction left unmatched. Here the CDR3 reads CASSPRDYPGETQYF. In DNA, the CDR3 is TGTGCCAGCAGTCCGAGGGACTACCCGGGGGAGACCCAGTACTTC.

This clonotype was picked up a small number of times. The chain carries TRBV6-6 and TRBJ1-2; D possibly corresponds to TRBD1 (6 bases). The CDR3 has 15 amino acids. Germline CDR1 is MNHNY and CDR2 is SVGAGI (reference sequence). V was cut by 2 bases and J by 3 bases, with 13 bases left in between. The CDR3 protein is CASSYPPGADYGYTF. In DNA, the CDR3 is TGTGCCAGCAGTTACCCCCCGGGGGCGGACTATGGCTACACCTTC.

At least ten counts were recorded for this clonotype. This rearrangement joins TRBV27 to TRBJ2-1, with 14 bases identical to TRBD2. CDR1 and CDR2 from the germline V gene are MNHEY and SMNVEV (reference sequence). This CDR3 spans 17 amino acids. V was pared by 10 bases and J by 5 bases, with 13 bases of the junction left unmatched. The CDR3 reads CATRQEGLAGENNEQFF. DNA of the CDR3: TGTGCCACCCGACAAGAGGGACTAGCGGGAGAGAACAATGAGCAGTTCTTC.

This clonotype occurred many times. This CDR3 reads CASRQGTDNYEQYF. In nucleotides, the CDR3 is TGTGCCAGCAGACAAGGGACAGACAACTACGAGCAGTACTTC. The rearrangement joins TRBV12-3 or TRBV12-4 to TRBJ2-7, with 7 bases matching TRBD1. The ends lost 6 bases at V and 3 bases at J; junction bases unmatched: 8. CDR3 size: 14 residues.